These T cell receptor beta chains were read from a single sample in a study of cytomegalovirus exposure and HLA in healthy donors. Sequencing used immunoSEQ multiplex PCR; TCRdb keeps in-frame clones, though not all of them. This table lists about 55,000 clones. Input material: PBMCs. These receptors came from a man between 50 and 59 years old in good health and CMV-seropositive. The CDR3 runs from the conserved cysteine through the conserved F or W. The D gene is left open where the match is weak.

v_gene	d_gene	j_gene	CDR3nt	CDR3aa
TRBV7-9	TRBD1	TRBJ1-2	TGTGCCAGCAGTTTCGGACAGGACTATGGCTACACCTTC	CASSFGQDYGYTF
TRBV29-1	.	TRBJ1-2	TGCAGCGTTGAAGATCCGTGGGCAGGCTTGGGCTACACCTTC	CSVEDPWAGLGYTF
TRBV28	TRBD1	TRBJ2-7	TGTGCCAGCAACCCGACAGGGGAAGATTACGAGCAGTACTTC	CASNPTGEDYEQYF
TRBV2	.	TRBJ2-7	TGTGCCAGCAGTCTTACCTACGAGCAGTACTTC	CASSLTYEQYF
TRBV5-1	TRBD1	TRBJ1-2	TGCGCCAGCAGCGGAGGACAGGGAGAGGGTGGCTACACCTTC	CASSGGQGEGGYTF
TRBV30	.	TRBJ2-5	TGTGCCTGGAGTAATGTCCGAGAGAACCAGTACTTC	CAWSNVRENQYF
TRBV5-6	.	TRBJ2-7	TGTGCCAGCAGCCGGGGTACTAGGGACGAGCAGTACTTC	CASSRGTRDEQYF
TRBV7-2	.	TRBJ1-5	TGTGCCAGCAGCTTACGCGAACTTCAGCCCCAGCATTTT	CASSLRELQPQHF
TRBV18	.	TRBJ1-1	TGTGCCAGCTCCCCCGGTGGTGAAGCTTTCTTT	CASSPGGEAFF
TRBV6-6	.	TRBJ2-1	TGTGCCAGCAGCCTCCTAGGCGATAACAATGAGCAGTTCTTC	CASSLLGDNNEQFF
TRBV18	.	TRBJ1-1	TGTGCCAGCTCACCTATGGGGGGGAAGGAGAGGACTGAAGCTTTCTTT	CASSPMGGKERTEAFF
TRBV4-1	TRBD2	TRBJ2-1	TGCGTCAGCACCCCGGGACTAGCTTCCGACAATGAGCAGTTCTTC	CVSTPGLASDNEQFF
TRBV11-2	.	TRBJ1-1	TGTGCCAGCAGCTTCAGGGTGGACACTGAAGCTTTCTTT	CASSFRVDTEAFF
TRBV30	TRBD1	TRBJ1-1	TGTGCCTGGAGTACAACAGGGGGTAAGAGGGGCTTGGCTTTCTTT	CAWSTTGGKRGLAFF
TRBV2	.	TRBJ2-2	TGTGCCAGCAGTGAGGCTGTCACCGGGGAGCTGTTTTTT	CASSEAVTGELFF
TRBV9	.	TRBJ2-7	TGTGCCAGCAGCGTAGATTTTAGTTCTAAAGAGCAGTACTTC	CASSVDFSSKEQYF
TRBV2	TRBD2	TRBJ2-3	TGTGCCAGCCAAGGACTAGCGGCCCCCACAGATACGCAGTATTTT	CASQGLAAPTDTQYF
TRBV6-1	.	TRBJ1-1	TGTGCCAGCAGGGCCCGCGGGGTCACCACTGAAGCTTTCTTT	CASRARGVTTEAFF
TRBV5-1	.	TRBJ2-1	TGCGCCAGCAGCTTAGGGCAGGGATCCCTTTACAATGAGCAGTTCTTC	CASSLGQGSLYNEQFF
TRBV18	.	TRBJ1-1	TGTGCCAGCTCACCCCAGGGTTACACTGAAGCTTTCTTT	CASSPQGYTEAFF
TRBV5-3	TRBD1	TRBJ1-1	TGTGCCAGAAGCGCCCGGGGACAGGGGGCGACTGAAGCTTTCTTT	CARSARGQGATEAFF
TRBV5-5	.	TRBJ1-1	TGTGCCAGCAGCAGAGACACTGAAGCTTTCTTT	CASSRDTEAFF
TRBV7-2	TRBD1	TRBJ1-4	TGTGCCAGCAGCTTAGTCCCGACAGGGGGCGCTGAAAAACTGTTTTTT	CASSLVPTGGAEKLFF
TRBV7-2	.	TRBJ2-7	TGTGCCAGCAGCTCCGGGACTGGAGTTTACGAGCAGTACTTC	CASSSGTGVYEQYF
TRBV27	.	TRBJ1-1	TGTGCCAGCAGTTCACAGTGGGTGAACACTGAAGCTTTCTTT	CASSSQWVNTEAFF
TRBV27	.	TRBJ1-2	TGTGCCAGCAGTTTAGATGGCAGGGTACATGGCTACACCTTC	CASSLDGRVHGYTF
TRBV4-1	TRBD2	TRBJ2-7	TGCGCCAGCAGCCAAGGGCGGGGGGTTGGCGGGAATACCTACGAGCAGTACTTC	CASSQGRGVGGNTYEQYF
TRBV6-5	.	TRBJ2-5	TGTGCCAGTCAGACAGCACAAGAGACCCAGTACTTC	CASQTAQETQYF
TRBV28	.	TRBJ2-5	TGTGCCAGCAGTTTACCACCAGGCACCCAGTACTTC	CASSLPPGTQYF
TRBV19	.	TRBJ2-7	TGTGCCAGTAGTATAGGACAAGACTCCTACGAGCAGTACTTC	CASSIGQDSYEQYF
TRBV5-1	TRBD2	TRBJ2-3	TGCGCCACCAAAGCGACTAGCGGGGTTCCAGATACGCAGTATTTT	CATKATSGVPDTQYF
TRBV19	TRBD1	TRBJ1-1	TGTGCCAGTAGTATCGGACAGGGATGGACTGAAGCTTTCTTT	CASSIGQGWTEAFF
TRBV7-9	TRBD1	TRBJ2-7	TGTGCCAGCAGCCCGACAGGGTTTGTATCCTACGAGCAGTACTTC	CASSPTGFVSYEQYF
TRBV4-3	TRBD2	TRBJ2-7	TGCGCCAGCAGCCAAGCCTCAGGGACTACCGTATTCGAGCAGTACTTC	CASSQASGTTVFEQYF
TRBV5-4	TRBD1	TRBJ1-2	TGTGCCAGCAGCTTAGGTCGCTCCGACAGGGTTAACTATGGCTACACCTTC	CASSLGRSDRVNYGYTF